A selection of T cell receptor beta chains follows, all from one sample in a study of blood T cells in healthy people across ages. TCRdb fed the 5' RACE reads into MiXCR, producing one record per CDR3 protein. This table has 350,000 to 450,000 distinct CDR3 sequences, more than 45% appearing once. The source material was blood. The source is a man aged 55 to 70 in good health. Each CDR3 is given with its conserved first and last residue. The order of the fields is D gene, clone size, J gene, V gene, CDR3 protein, CDR3 DNA. A D gene is named only where the DNA matches it firmly. Size values are once, few and many counts, or a class for expanded clones, and some rows have none.

NA NA TRBJ1-5 TRBV29-1 CSVAALNQPQHF TGCAGCGTTGCGGCCCTAAATCAGCCCCAGCATTTT
TRBD1 NA TRBJ2-1 TRBV6-2/TRBV6-3 CASRAGTGGFYEQFF TGTGCCAGCAGAGCTGGGACAGGGGGTTTTTATGAGCAGTTCTTC
NA few TRBJ2-5 TRBV2 CASSSQGFETQYF TGTGCCAGCAGTTCCCAGGGTTTCGAGACCCAGTACTTC
TRBD1 NA TRBJ2-4 TRBV4-2 CASSPDTGERTLAKNIQYF TGTGCCAGCAGCCCTGATACAGGGGAACGTACCTTAGCCAAAAACATTCAGTACTTC
NA NA TRBJ2-5 TRBV6-5 CASSYSGHLQETQYF TGTGCCAGCAGTTACTCGGGGCACCTCCAAGAGACCCAGTACTTC
NA many TRBJ2-1 TRBV24-1 CATSDSSRSSYNEQFF TGTGCCACCAGTGATTCGTCCAGGAGCTCCTACAATGAGCAGTTCTTC
TRBD2 NA TRBJ2-1 TRBV6-4 CASGDSRTSSYDEQFF TGTGCCAGCGGTGACTCTCGGACTAGCTCCTACGATGAGCAGTTCTTC
TRBD1 few TRBJ2-5 TRBV29-1 CSAQQGAGETQYF TGCAGCGCCCAACAGGGGGCGGGGGAGACCCAGTACTTC
TRBD1 NA TRBJ2-7 TRBV27 CASSPGTGKYEQYF TGTGCCAGCAGTCCTGGGACAGGGAAATACGAGCAGTACTTC
NA NA TRBJ2-7 TRBV4-1 CASSQDIGAYEQYF TGCGCCAGCAGCCAAGATATTGGCGCCTACGAGCAGTACTTC
TRBD1 NA TRBJ2-7 TRBV30 CAWGIGTGITYEQYF TGTGCCTGGGGGATAGGGACAGGGATTACCTACGAGCAGTACTTC
NA NA TRBJ2-1 TRBV7-2 CASSVTSPNEQFF TGTGCCAGCAGCGTAACGAGTCCCAATGAGCAGTTCTTC
TRBD1 NA TRBJ2-1 TRBV28 CASSPVGQGSNEQFF TGTGCCAGCAGTCCCGTGGGACAGGGTTCCAATGAGCAGTTCTTC
TRBD2 many TRBJ2-5 TRBV7-2 CASSLGAGVEETQYF TGTGCCAGCAGCTTAGGGGCGGGAGTGGAAGAGACCCAGTACTTC
TRBD2 NA TRBJ2-2 TRBV6-6 CASSQRTSGNTGELFF TGTGCCAGCAGTCAACGGACTAGCGGGAACACCGGGGAGCTGTTTTTT
TRBD2 NA TRBJ2-1 TRBV11-1 CASSLAVAGGDNEQFF TGTGCCAGCAGCTTAGCCGTAGCGGGAGGGGACAATGAGCAGTTCTTC
TRBD1 NA TRBJ2-7 TRBV7-9 CASSLKTGTDYEQYF TGTGCCAGCAGCTTAAAAACCGGGACAGATTACGAGCAGTACTTC
NA NA TRBJ2-1 TRBV5-1 CASSPGGDKDGGSVNEQFF TGCGCCAGCAGCCCTGGTGGGGACAAAGACGGGGGCTCCGTTAATGAGCAGTTCTTC
NA NA TRBJ1-1 TRBV28 CASSTAGTEAFF TGTGCCAGCAGTACGGCCGGGACTGAAGCTTTCTTT
NA few TRBJ2-3 TRBV7-3 CASSDTGGQDTQYF TGTGCCAGCAGCGATACCGGGGGTCAAGATACGCAGTATTTT
TRBD2 NA TRBJ2-1 TRBV11-2 CASSLGAGGGNEQFF TGTGCCAGCAGCTTAGGAGCGGGAGGGGGCAATGAGCAGTTCTTC
TRBD1 few TRBJ1-6 TRBV9 CASSQGAKDGNSPLHF TGTGCCAGCAGCCAGGGGGCCAAGGACGGTAATTCACCCCTCCACTTT
TRBD1 NA TRBJ2-7 TRBV20-1 CSARTGGMSYEQYF TGCAGTGCAAGGACAGGGGGCATGTCCTACGAGCAGTACTTC
NA NA TRBJ2-5 TRBV11-3 CASSLDPRRNNEQYF TGTGCCAGCAGCTTAGATCCCCGACGGAACAATGAGCAGTACTTC
NA NA TRBJ2-4 TRBV7-2 CASSLGGAAKNIQYF TGTGCCAGCAGCTTAGGGGGCGCGGCCAAAAACATTCAGTACTTC
NA few TRBJ2-7 TRBV6-1 CASSRAVGALYEQYF TGTGCCAGCAGTCGCGCGGTGGGGGCCCTCTACGAGCAGTACTTC
TRBD1 NA TRBJ1-2 TRBV20-1 CSGTGASNYGYTF TGCAGTGGGACAGGGGCCTCTAACTATGGCTACACCTTC
NA NA TRBJ2-3 TRBV13 CASSLKEASTDTQYF TGTGCCAGCAGCTTAAAGGAAGCGAGCACAGATACGCAGTATTTT
TRBD2 few TRBJ2-1 TRBV7-2 CASTTTSGGAGYNEQFF TGTGCCAGCACCACGACTAGCGGGGGGGCGGGCTACAATGAGCAGTTCTTC
NA NA TRBJ2-1 TRBV7-2 CASSSQRTERFF TGTGCCAGCAGCTCTCAAAGGACCGAACGGTTCTTC
NA many TRBJ2-5 TRBV29-1 CSVETQYF TGCAGCGTTGAGACCCAGTACTTC
NA once TRBJ1-1 TRBV2 CASRDLGTEAFF TGTGCCAGCCGGGACCTGGGGACTGAAGCTTTCTTT
NA once TRBJ1-2 TRBV25-1 CASSEPGSLSYGYTF TGTGCCAGCAGTGAACCAGGGTCCCTCTCCTATGGCTACACCTTC
NA NA TRBJ1-2 TRBV14 CASSQDWGGYTF TGTGCCAGCAGCCAGGATTGGGGCGGCTACACCTTC
TRBD1 NA TRBJ2-1 TRBV11-2 CASTLGGRTHNEQFF TGTGCCAGCACCCTAGGGGGCAGGACTCACAATGAGCAGTTCTTC
NA few TRBJ2-5 TRBV25-1 CASSERGTGETQYF TGTGCCAGCAGTGAACGAGGGACCGGGGAGACCCAGTACTTC
NA few TRBJ2-7 TRBV4-2 CASSQGVGTYEQYF TGTGCCAGCAGCCAAGGGGTCGGAACCTACGAGCAGTACTTC
NA many TRBJ2-7 TRBV13 CASSLGSGEDEQYF TGTGCCAGCAGCTTAGGTTCGGGTGAAGACGAGCAGTACTTC
NA once TRBJ2-5 TRBV6-6 CASSYYRAETQYF TGTGCCAGCAGTTACTACAGGGCTGAGACCCAGTACTTC
TRBD1 NA TRBJ1-1 TRBV18 CASSPPTGVWNTEAFF TGTGCCAGCTCACCACCTACAGGGGTCTGGAACACTGAAGCTTTCTTT
NA NA TRBJ2-7 TRBV20-1 CSADRTYEQYF TGCAGTGCCGACCGCACCTACGAGCAGTACTTC
TRBD1 NA TRBJ1-2 TRBV7-2 CASSPRTGANYGYTF TGTGCCAGCAGCCCACGGACAGGCGCTAACTATGGCTACACCTTC
TRBD1 few TRBJ2-7 TRBV27 CASRTGGLSYEQYF TGTGCCAGCAGAACAGGGGGCCTCTCCTACGAGCAGTACTTC
NA once TRBJ2-5 TRBV7-9 CASSLLGATGVGEQYF TGTGCCAGCAGCTTACTGGGGGCCACCGGGGTCGGGGAGCAGTACTTC
NA NA TRBJ2-7 TRBV25-1 CASSGSGSSYEQYF TGTGCCAGCAGTGGCTCAGGGAGCTCCTACGAGCAGTACTTC
TRBD1 many TRBJ2-5 TRBV20-1 CSAEGTVVETQYF TGCAGTGCTGAAGGGACAGTTGTAGAGACCCAGTACTTC
NA few TRBJ2-5 TRBV11-2 CASSLSHASETQYF TGTGCCAGCAGCTTATCCCACGCGTCGGAGACCCAGTACTTC
NA NA TRBJ2-1 TRBV3-1 CASSQDGRGARSNEQFF TGTGCCAGCAGCCAAGATGGCAGGGGGGCAAGATCCAATGAGCAGTTCTTC
NA NA TRBJ2-3 TRBV6-5 CASSRDSSLGVWYF TGTGCCAGCAGTCGTGACTCAAGCCTGGGGGTGTGGTATTTT
TRBD2 NA TRBJ2-1 TRBV20-1 CSAGGGYGHEQFF TGCAGTGCTGGGGGAGGGTATGGACATGAGCAGTTCTTC
NA few TRBJ2-3 TRBV9 CASSVRGDGTDTQYF TGTGCCAGCAGCGTAAGGGGAGACGGCACAGATACGCAGTATTTT
TRBD1 NA TRBJ1-2 TRBV20-1 CSARQGGPNYGYTF TGCAGTGCTAGACAGGGGGGGCCCAACTATGGCTACACCTTC
NA NA TRBJ2-1 TRBV11-3 CASSLDRGAYNEQFF TGTGCCAGCAGCTTAGATCGTGGAGCCTACAATGAGCAGTTCTTC